Listed here are 18 T cell receptor beta chains from one sample, sequenced in a study of control samples from healthy donors and cancer patients. Repertoires were generated with immunoSEQ multiplex PCR, while TCRdb's copy carries only in-frame clones and drops some. The sample holds roughly 120,000 clones, about nine tenths seen once. The material sequenced was blood. Every receptor here comes from a human donor in good health. The donor label of this sample is uncertain.

In this sample, this clone turned up once. The chain joins TRBV19 to TRBJ1-2, with D possibly being TRBD1 (5 bases). Looked up from germline, CDR1 is LNHDA and CDR2 is SQIVND (reference sequence). Trimming shortened V by 10 bases and J by 4 bases, and 16 bases separated the two germline ends. CDR3 length: 13 residues. The CDR3 protein is CATQGGALYGYTF. In nucleotides, the CDR3 is TGTGCCACCCAGGGAGGGGCCCTCTATGGCTACACCTTC. Together with reference TRBV19 and TRBJ1-2, the CDR3 gives the full variable domain: DGGITQSPKYLFRKEGQNVTLSCEQNLNHDAMYWYRQDPGQGLRLIYYSQIVNDFQKGDIAEGYSVSREKKESFPLTVTSAQKNPTAFYLCATQGGALYGYTFGSGTRLTVV.

The rearrangement joins TRBV3-1 (or the pseudogene TRBV3-2) to TRBJ2-7; D unclear. The V end lost 1 base, the J end lost 3 bases, and 13 bases lay between the germline ends. Per the germline V gene, CDR1 is LGHDT and CDR2 is YNNKEL (reference sequence). The CDR3 has 15 residues. The CDR3 is CASSQAQGGNYEQYF. The CDR3 DNA is TGTGCCAGCAGCCAAGCCCAAGGTGGGAACTACGAGCAGTACTTC.

This sequence joins TRBV30 and TRBJ2-3; D uncertain. Deletions cut 4 bases from V and 5 bases from J, with 13 bases between. The CDR3 is made up of 13 amino acids. Germline V lookup: CDR1 GTSNPN, CDR2 SVGIG (reference sequence). CDR3 bases: TGTGCCTGGACCGGCCCTGTTGGAGATACGCAGTATTTT. It encodes CAWTGPVGDTQYF.

This chain joins TRBV28 and TRBJ1-6; tentative D call: TRBD1 (6 bases). Germline CDR1 reads MDHEN; CDR2 reads SYDVKM. This CDR3 spans 18 amino acids. Trimming removed 2 bases from V and 5 bases from J, with 19 bases in between. CDR3 in DNA: TGTGCCAGCAGTTTAACAGGGCAGACACCCGGACATAATTCACCCCTCCACTTT. This translates into CASSLTGQTPGHNSPLHF.

The genes are TRBV28 and TRBJ1-6; no reliable D call. This CDR3 has 15 residues. V was cut by 4 bases and J by 0 bases, with 7 bases left in between. In germline, CDR1 is MDHEN, CDR2 SYDVKM. The CDR3 loop is CASSYASSYNSPLHF. The CDR3 DNA reads TGTGCCAGCAGTTACGCGAGCTCCTATAATTCACCCCTCCACTTT.

The chain links TRBV10-3 to TRBJ1-1, with D hard to call. Germline loops: CDR1 ENHRY, CDR2 SYGVKD. V lost 0 bases, J lost 4 bases, and 9 bases lay in between. This CDR3 is 14 amino acids long. CDR3 loop: CAISESRRSTEAFF. CDR3 sequence (DNA): TGTGCCATCAGTGAGTCTAGAAGGAGCACTGAAGCTTTCTTT.

The rearrangement links TRBV5-1 to TRBJ1-3; D is unresolved. Germline CDR1 and CDR2: SGHRS and YFSETQ. Trimming shortened V by 4 bases and J by 4 bases, and 12 bases separated the two germline ends. The CDR3 consists of 14 residues. This chain's CDR3 is CASSLNSEGNTIYF. The DNA for the CDR3 is TGCGCCAGCAGCCTCAACAGTGAAGGAAACACCATATATTTT. Based on the CDR3 plus reference TRBV5-1 and TRBJ1-3, the full variable domain is KAGVTQTPRYLIKTRGQQVTLSCSPISGHRSVSWYQQTPGQGLQFLFEYFSETQRNKGNFPGRFSGRQFSNSRSEMNVSTLELGDSALYLCASSLNSEGNTIYFGEGSWLTVV.

The chain recombines TRBV6-6 with TRBJ1-6; 11 nucleotides match TRBD1. The ends lost 6 bases at V and 7 bases at J; junction bases unmatched: 5. The germline gives CDR1 MNHNY, CDR2 SVGAGI (reference sequence). The CDR3 sequence is 15 residues long. The CDR3 spells CASSPGQGGNSPLHF. The CDR3 DNA reads as TGTGCCAGCAGCCCGGGACAGGGGGGAAATTCACCCCTCCACTTT.

V and J are TRBV28 and TRBJ2-1, with 7 bases that match TRBD2. Trimming cost V 3 bases and J 9 bases; bases outside gene matches: 11. CDR3 length: 15 residues. CDR1 is MDHEN and CDR2 is SYDVKM in the germline V gene. The CDR3 DNA follows: TGTGCCAGCAGTTTTCCGGGCCTAGCGGCATCTGAGCAGTTCTTC. Translating gives CASSFPGLAASEQFF.

The V and J genes are TRBV2 and TRBJ2-7; a possible D gene is TRBD1 (6 bases). V was trimmed by 3 bases and J by 6 bases, leaving 6 bases between them. The germline V gene encodes CDR1 SNHLY and CDR2 FYNNEI. The CDR3 totals 11 residues. The CDR3 protein is CASSDRGEQYF. The CDR3 DNA sequence: TGTGCCAGCAGTGACAGGGGCGAGCAGTACTTC.

This chain uses TRBV11-2 with TRBJ2-7; TRBD1 is a possible D gene (5 bases). Trimming removed 0 bases from V and 4 bases from J, with 13 bases in between. Germline assignment: CDR1 SGHAT and CDR2 FQNNGV. CDR3 length: 15 residues. This CDR3 is CASSLEAGRVYEQYF. CDR3 sequence (DNA): TGTGCCAGCAGCTTAGAGGCAGGGCGAGTATACGAGCAGTACTTC. The variable domain in full, completed from reference TRBV11-2 and TRBJ2-7, reads EAGVAQSPRYKIIEKRQSVAFWCNPISGHATLYWYQQILGQGPKLLIQFQNNGVVDDSQLPKDRFSAERLKGVDSTLKIQPAKLEDSAVYLCASSLEAGRVYEQYFGPGTRLTVT.

This chain uses TRBV18 with TRBJ1-6, with 9 bases identical to TRBD1. Germline values: CDR1 KGHSH, CDR2 LQKENI. V shed 6 bases and J 5 bases; nucleotides not matched to a gene: 14. There are 18 residues in the CDR3. CDR3 sequence: CASSPTGGALGNNSPLHF. CDR3 nucleotides: TGTGCCAGCTCGCCCACAGGGGGCGCCTTAGGGAATAATTCACCCCTCCACTTT.

This chain links TRBV28 with TRBJ1-5; 11 bases align to TRBD1. Germline trimming cut 10 bases from V and 4 bases from J; bases unmatched to any gene: 6. Germline CDR1 reads MDHEN; CDR2 reads SYDVKM. The CDR3 consists of 14 residues. The CDR3 is CAMSGQGVNQPQHF. Written as DNA, the CDR3 is TGTGCCATGTCGGGACAGGGGGTAAATCAGCCCCAGCATTTT.

The genes are TRBV28 and TRBJ1-1, with D maybe TRBD1 (5 bases). CDR3 length equals 14 residues. Germline CDR1 and CDR2: MDHEN and SYDVKM. V was cut by 8 bases and J by 6 bases, with 19 bases left in between. In nucleotides, the CDR3 is TGTGCCAGCTGCCTGTCAGGGCAGAGGGCTGAAGCTTTCTTT. Encoded protein: CASCLSGQRAEAFF.

This clone was recorded a few times. This chain connects TRBV2 to TRBJ2-2; 7 bases are a match to TRBD1. Germline CDR1 reads SNHLY; CDR2 reads FYNNEI. The CDR3 is 12 residues long. V gave up 6 bases and J gave up 9 bases; unmatched junction bases: 4. The CDR3 coding sequence is TGTGCCAGCAGAGGGGGCGATTGGGAGCTGTTTTTT. Protein: CASRGGDWELFF.

This clone came up a few times. Other DNA sequences from this sample encode an identical CDR3 as well. This chain connects TRBV27 to TRBJ1-5; the D gene is possibly TRBD1 (5 bases). Trimming pared 2 bases from V and 4 bases from J, leaving 6 bases between. This CDR3 is built from 13 residues. From germline, CDR1 is MNHEY and CDR2 SMNVEV (reference sequence). The chain's CDR3 is CASSLQGNQPQHF. The CDR3 DNA reads as TGTGCCAGCAGTTTACAGGGTAATCAGCCCCAGCATTTT.

The rearrangement uses TRBV10-3 and TRBJ2-3, with 11 bases identical to TRBD2. Germline V CDR1 and CDR2: ENHRY, SYGVKD. With V trimmed by 10 bases and J by 4 bases, 4 bases remained unmatched. The CDR3 spans 13 residues. CDR3 in amino acids: CASSSGGSDTQYF. The CDR3 DNA sequence: TGTGCCAGCTCTAGCGGGGGGTCAGATACGCAGTATTTT.

The J gene is TRBJ1-5, the V gene TRBV27; D unresolved. This CDR3 spans 15 amino acids. The V and J ends lost 2 bases and 0 bases respectively, with 8 bases between them. Looked up from germline, CDR1 is MNHEY and CDR2 is SMNVEV (reference sequence). In nucleotides, the CDR3 is TGTGCCAGCAGTTTAAATCCTTATAGCAATCAGCCCCAGCATTTT. It translates to CASSLNPYSNQPQHF.